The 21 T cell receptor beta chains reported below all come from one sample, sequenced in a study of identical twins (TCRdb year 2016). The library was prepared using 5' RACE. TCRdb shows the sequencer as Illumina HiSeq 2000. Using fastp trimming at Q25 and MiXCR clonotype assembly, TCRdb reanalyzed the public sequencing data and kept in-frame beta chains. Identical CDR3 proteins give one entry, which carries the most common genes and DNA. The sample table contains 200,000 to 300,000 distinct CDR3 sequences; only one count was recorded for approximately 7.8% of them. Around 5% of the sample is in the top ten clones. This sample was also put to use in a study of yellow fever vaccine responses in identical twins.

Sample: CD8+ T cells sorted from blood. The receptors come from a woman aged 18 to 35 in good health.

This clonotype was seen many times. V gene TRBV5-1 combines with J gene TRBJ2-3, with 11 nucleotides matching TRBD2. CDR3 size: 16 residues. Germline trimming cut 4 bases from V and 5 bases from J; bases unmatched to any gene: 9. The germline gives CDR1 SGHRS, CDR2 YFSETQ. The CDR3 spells CASSAGTSGPRDTQYF. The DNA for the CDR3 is TGCGCCAGCAGCGCCGGGACTAGCGGACCCCGAGATACGCAGTATTTT.

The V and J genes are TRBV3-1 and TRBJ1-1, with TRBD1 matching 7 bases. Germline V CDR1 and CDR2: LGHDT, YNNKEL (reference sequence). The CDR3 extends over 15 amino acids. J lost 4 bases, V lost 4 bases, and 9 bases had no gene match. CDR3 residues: CASSPTTGMGTEAFF. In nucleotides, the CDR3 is TGTGCCAGCAGCCCAACGACAGGGATGGGCACTGAAGCTTTCTTT.

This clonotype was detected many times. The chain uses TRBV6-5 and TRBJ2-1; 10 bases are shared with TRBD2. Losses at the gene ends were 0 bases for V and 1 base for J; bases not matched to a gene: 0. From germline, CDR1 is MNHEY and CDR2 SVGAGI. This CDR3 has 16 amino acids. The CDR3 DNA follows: TGTGCCAGCAGTTACTCACTAGCGGGGTCCTACAATGAGCAGTTCTTC. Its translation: CASSYSLAGSYNEQFF.

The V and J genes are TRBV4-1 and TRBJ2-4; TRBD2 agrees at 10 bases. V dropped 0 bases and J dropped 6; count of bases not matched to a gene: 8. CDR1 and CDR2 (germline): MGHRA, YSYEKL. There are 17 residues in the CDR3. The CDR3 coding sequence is TGCGCCAGCAGCCAAGAGCTAGCGGGAGTCAAGGGAAACATTCAGTACTTC. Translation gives CASSQELAGVKGNIQYF.

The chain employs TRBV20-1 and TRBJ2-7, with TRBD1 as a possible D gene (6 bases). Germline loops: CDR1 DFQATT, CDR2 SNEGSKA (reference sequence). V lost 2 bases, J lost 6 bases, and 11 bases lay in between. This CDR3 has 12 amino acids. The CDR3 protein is CSARTGSGEQYF. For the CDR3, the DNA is TGCAGTGCTAGAACAGGGTCGGGCGAGCAGTACTTC.

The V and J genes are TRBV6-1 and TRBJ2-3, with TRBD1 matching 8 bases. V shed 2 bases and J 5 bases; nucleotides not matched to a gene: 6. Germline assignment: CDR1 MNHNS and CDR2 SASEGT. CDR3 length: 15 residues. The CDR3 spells CASSEKDRVKDTQYF. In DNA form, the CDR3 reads TGTGCCAGCAGTGAAAAGGACAGGGTAAAAGATACGCAGTATTTT.

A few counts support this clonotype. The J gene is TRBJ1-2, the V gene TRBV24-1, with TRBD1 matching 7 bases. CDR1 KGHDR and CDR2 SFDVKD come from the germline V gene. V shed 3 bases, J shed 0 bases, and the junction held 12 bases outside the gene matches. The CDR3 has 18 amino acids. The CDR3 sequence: CATSDTRQGLKPNYGYTF. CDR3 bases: TGTGCCACCAGTGATACCCGACAGGGCCTGAAGCCTAACTATGGCTACACCTTC.

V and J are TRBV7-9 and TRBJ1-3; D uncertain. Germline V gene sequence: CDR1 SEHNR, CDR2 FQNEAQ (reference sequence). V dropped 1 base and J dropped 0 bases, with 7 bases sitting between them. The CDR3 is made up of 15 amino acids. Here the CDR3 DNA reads TGTGCCAGCAGCTTAGTCGGAGGCTCTGGAAACACCATATATTTT. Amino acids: CASSLVGGSGNTIYF.

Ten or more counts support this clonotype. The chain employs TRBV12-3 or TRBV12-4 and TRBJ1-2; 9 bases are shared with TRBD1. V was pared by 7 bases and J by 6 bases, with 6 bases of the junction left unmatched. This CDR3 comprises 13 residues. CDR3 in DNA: TGTGCCAGCAATTTGGACAGGGGAAATGGCTACACCTTC. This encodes CASNLDRGNGYTF.

The CDR3 spells CASIVQRGEVGELFF. As DNA, the CDR3 is TGTGCCAGCATCGTTCAGAGGGGGGAGGTCGGGGAGCTGTTTTTT. The chain uses TRBV12-3 or TRBV12-4 and TRBJ2-2; D possibly matches TRBD1 or TRBD2 (6 bases each). Trimming left V 7 bases short and J 7 bases short, with 19 bases between. This CDR3 spans 15 amino acids.

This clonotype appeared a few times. As DNA, the CDR3 is TGTGCCAGCAGTTTGACCCCGCTACAGGGGGCCGGTCAGCCCCAGCATTTT. Residues: CASSLTPLQGAGQPQHF. The rearrangement joins TRBV12-3 or TRBV12-4 to TRBJ1-5; 9 bases agree with TRBD1. The length of the CDR3 is 17 residues. Trimming took 3 bases from V and 6 from J; bases not matched to a gene: 12.

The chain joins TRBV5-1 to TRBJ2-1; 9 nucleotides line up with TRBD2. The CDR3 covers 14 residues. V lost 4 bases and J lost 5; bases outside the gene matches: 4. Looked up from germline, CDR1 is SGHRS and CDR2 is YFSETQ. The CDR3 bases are TGCGCCAGCAGCGCGATAGCGGGAGACAATGAGCAGTTCTTC. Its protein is CASSAIAGDNEQFF. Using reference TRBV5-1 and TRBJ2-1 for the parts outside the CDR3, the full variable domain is KAGVTQTPRYLIKTRGQQVTLSCSPISGHRSVSWYQQTPGQGLQFLFEYFSETQRNKGNFPGRFSGRQFSNSRSEMNVSTLELGDSALYLCASSAIAGDNEQFFGPGTRLTVL.

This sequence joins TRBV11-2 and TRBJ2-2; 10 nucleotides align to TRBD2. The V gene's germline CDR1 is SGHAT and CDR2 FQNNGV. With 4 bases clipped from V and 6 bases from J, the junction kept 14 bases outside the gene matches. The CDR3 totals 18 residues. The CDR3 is CASSSTPGLALIAGELFF. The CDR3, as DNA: TGTGCCAGCAGCTCTACCCCGGGACTAGCGTTAATTGCCGGGGAGCTGTTTTTT.

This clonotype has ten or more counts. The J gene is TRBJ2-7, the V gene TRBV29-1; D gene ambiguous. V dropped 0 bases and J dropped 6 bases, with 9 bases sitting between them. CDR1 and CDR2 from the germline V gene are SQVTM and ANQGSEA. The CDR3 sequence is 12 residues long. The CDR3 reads CSVEDRGREQYF. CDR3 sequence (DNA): TGCAGCGTTGAAGATCGAGGACGCGAGCAGTACTTC.

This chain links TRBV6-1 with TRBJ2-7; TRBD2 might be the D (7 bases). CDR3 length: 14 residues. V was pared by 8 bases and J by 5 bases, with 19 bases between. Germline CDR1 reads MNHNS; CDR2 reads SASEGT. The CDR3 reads CASPKGGDTHEQYF. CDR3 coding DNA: TGTGCCAGCCCAAAGGGAGGGGACACCCACGAGCAGTACTTC.

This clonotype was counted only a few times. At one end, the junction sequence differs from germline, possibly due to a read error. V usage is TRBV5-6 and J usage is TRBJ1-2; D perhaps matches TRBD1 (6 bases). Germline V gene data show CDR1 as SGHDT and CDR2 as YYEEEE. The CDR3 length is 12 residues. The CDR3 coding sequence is TGTGCCAGCAGCTTGTGGGACAAGGTCTTCTTATTT. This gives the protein CASSLWDKVFLF. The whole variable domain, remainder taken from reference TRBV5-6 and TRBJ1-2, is DAGVTQSPTHLIKTRGQQVTLRCSPKSGHDTVSWYQQALGQGPQFIFQYYEEEERQRGNFPDRFSGHQFPNYSSELNVNALLLGDSALYLCASSLWDKVFLFGSGTRLTVV.

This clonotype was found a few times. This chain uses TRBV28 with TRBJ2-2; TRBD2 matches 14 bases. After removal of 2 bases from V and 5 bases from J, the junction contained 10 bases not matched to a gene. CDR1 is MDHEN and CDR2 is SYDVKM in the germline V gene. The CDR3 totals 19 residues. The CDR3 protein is CASSLMFGLAGGETGELFF. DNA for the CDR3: TGTGCCAGCAGTTTAATGTTCGGACTAGCGGGAGGTGAAACCGGGGAGCTGTTTTTT. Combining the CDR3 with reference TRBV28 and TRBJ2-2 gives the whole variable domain DVKVTQSSRYLVKRTGEKVFLECVQDMDHENMFWYRQDPGLGLRLIYFSYDVKMKEKGDIPEGYSVSREKKERFSLILESASTNQTSMYLCASSLMFGLAGGETGELFFGEGSRLTVL.

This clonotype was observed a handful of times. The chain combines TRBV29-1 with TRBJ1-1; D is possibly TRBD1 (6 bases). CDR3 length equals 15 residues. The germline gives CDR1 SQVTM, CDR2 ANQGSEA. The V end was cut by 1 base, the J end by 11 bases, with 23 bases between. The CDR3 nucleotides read TGCAGCGTTGAAGTGTTAGGGTACAGGGAAGGTCGGGCTTTCTTT. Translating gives CSVEVLGYREGRAFF.

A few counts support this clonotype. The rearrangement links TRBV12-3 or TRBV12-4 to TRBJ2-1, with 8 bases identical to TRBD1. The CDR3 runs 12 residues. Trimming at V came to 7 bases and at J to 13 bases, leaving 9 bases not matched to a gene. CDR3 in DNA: TGTGCCAGCAACTGGCCCGGACAGGGCCAGTTCTTC. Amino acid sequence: CASNWPGQGQFF.

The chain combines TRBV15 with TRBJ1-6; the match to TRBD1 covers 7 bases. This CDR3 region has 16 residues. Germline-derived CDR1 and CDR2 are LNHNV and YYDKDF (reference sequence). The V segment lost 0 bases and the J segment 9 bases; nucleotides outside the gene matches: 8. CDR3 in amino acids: CATSRDKVAGGSPLHF. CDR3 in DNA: TGTGCCACCAGCAGAGATAAAGTGGCAGGGGGTTCACCCCTCCACTTT. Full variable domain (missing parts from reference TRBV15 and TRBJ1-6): DAMVIQNPRYQVTQFGKPVTLSCSQTLNHNVMYWYQQKSSQAPKLLFHYYDKDFNNEADTPDNFQSRRPNTSFCFLDIRSPGLGDTAMYLCATSRDKVAGGSPLHFGNGTRLTVT.

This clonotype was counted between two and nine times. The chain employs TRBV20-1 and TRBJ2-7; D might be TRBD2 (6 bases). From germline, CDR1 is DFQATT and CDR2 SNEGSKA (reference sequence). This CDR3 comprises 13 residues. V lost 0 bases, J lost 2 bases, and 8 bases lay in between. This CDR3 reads CSARDGGPYEQYF. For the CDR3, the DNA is TGCAGTGCTAGAGACGGGGGACCCTACGAGCAGTACTTC.